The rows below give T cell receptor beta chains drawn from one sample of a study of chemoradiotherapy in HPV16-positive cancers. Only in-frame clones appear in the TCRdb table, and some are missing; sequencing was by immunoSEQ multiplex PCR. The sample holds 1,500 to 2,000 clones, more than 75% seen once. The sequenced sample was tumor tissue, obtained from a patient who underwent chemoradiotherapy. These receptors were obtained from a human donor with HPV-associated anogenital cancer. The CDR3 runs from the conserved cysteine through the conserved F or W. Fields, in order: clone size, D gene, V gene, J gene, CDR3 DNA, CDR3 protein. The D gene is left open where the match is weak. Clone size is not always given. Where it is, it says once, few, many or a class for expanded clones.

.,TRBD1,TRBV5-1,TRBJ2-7,TGCGCCAGCAGCTCATATTCGGGACAGGCCTACGAGCAGTACTTC,CASSSYSGQAYEQYF
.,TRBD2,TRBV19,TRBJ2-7,TGTGCCAGTCGCGGGTGGACTAGCGGTCGAAGCTCCTACGAGCAGTACTTC,CASRGWTSGRSSYEQYF
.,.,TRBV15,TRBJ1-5,TGTGCCACCAAAGGGGAGGACCATAGCAATCAGCCCCAGCATTTT,CATKGEDHSNQPQHF
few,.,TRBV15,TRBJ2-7,TGTGCCACCAGCAAGACAGGGAGGGACGAGCAGTACTTC,CATSKTGRDEQYF
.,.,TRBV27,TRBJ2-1,TGTGCCAGCATCGCGGGGGCACGGCAGTTCTTC,CASIAGARQFF
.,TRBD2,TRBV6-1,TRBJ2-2,TGTGCCAGCAGTGAAGGGGGACTAGCGGGGTTGAACACCGGGGAGCTGTTTTTT,CASSEGGLAGLNTGELFF
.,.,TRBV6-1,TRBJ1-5,TGTGCCAGCGAATCGGGGGAGGGGGTCCCTCAGCCCCAGCATTTT,CASESGEGVPQPQHF
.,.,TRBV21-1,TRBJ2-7,TGTGCCAGCAGCAAAGTGGAGAGCTCCTACGAGCAGTACTTC,CASSKVESSYEQYF
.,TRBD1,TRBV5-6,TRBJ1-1,TGTGCCAGCAGCCGGACAGGGCCTGAAGCTTTCTTT,CASSRTGPEAFF
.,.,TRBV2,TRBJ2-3,TGTGCCAGCAGTGGAATTTGGGACTGGGGTAGCACAGATACGCAGTATTTT,CASSGIWDWGSTDTQYF
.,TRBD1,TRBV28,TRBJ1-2,TGTGCCAGCAGTTTATCAGGGGGCGGCTACACCTTC,CASSLSGGGYTF
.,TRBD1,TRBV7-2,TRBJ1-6,TGTGCCAGCAGCTTATTACAGGGGTATTCACCCCTCCACTTT,CASSLLQGYSPLHF
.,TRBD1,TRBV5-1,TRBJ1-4,TGCGCCAGCAGCTTTAACGGACAGGGAAGTGAAAAACTGTTTTTT,CASSFNGQGSEKLFF
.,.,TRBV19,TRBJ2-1,TGTGCCAGTAGAACCCGTACTAGCAGAGATGAGCAGTTCTTC,CASRTRTSRDEQFF
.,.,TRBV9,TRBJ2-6,TGTGCCAGCAGTGTCACCTCTGGCTCTGGGGCCAACGTCCTGACTTTC,CASSVTSGSGANVLTF
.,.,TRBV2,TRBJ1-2,TGTGCCAGCACCCCGAGGGGGACATCCTTTGGCTACACCTTC,CASTPRGTSFGYTF
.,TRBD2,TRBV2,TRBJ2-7,TGTGCCAGCATCGGACTAGCGGGTCAGGGCTCCTACGAGCAGTACTTC,CASIGLAGQGSYEQYF
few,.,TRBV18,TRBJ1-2,TGTGCCAGCTCACCAAACTATATCAATAACTATGGCTACACCTTC,CASSPNYINNYGYTF
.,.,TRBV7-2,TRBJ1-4,TGTGCCAGCAGCTCCCTTCTATGGCAGGAGACCACAACTAATGAAAAACTGTTTTTT,CASSSLLWQETTTNEKLFF
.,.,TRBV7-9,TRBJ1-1,TGTGCCAGCAGCCAGGCACGGGTTGGGGCTGAAGCTTTCTTT,CASSQARVGAEAFF
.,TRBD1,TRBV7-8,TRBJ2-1,TGTGCCAGCAGCTCCGACAGGGGAGATCACAATGAGCAGTTCTTC,CASSSDRGDHNEQFF
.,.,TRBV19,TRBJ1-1,TGTGCCAGTAGAACGTGGAGCACTGAAGCTTTCTTT,CASRTWSTEAFF
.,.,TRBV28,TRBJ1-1,TGTGCCAGCAGATGGGATTTGAACACTGAAGCTTTCTTT,CASRWDLNTEAFF
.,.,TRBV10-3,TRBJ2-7,TGTGCCACCGTTGGATCGACGGGAGCTTCCTACGAGCAGTACTTC,CATVGSTGASYEQYF
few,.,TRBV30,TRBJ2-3,TGTGCCAGAGGACTCACAGATACGCAGTATTTT,CARGLTDTQYF
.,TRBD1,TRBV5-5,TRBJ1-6,TGTGCCAGCAGCCGGACAGGGGACAATTCACCCCTCCACTTT,CASSRTGDNSPLHF
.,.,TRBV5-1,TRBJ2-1,TGCGCCAGCAGCTTTAAAAGGGAGACAGGAGAGCAGTTCTTC,CASSFKRETGEQFF
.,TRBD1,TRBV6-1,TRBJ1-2,TGTGCCAGCAAGTGGACAGGGTATGGCTACACCTTC,CASKWTGYGYTF
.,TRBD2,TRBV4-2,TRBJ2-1,TGTGCCAGCAGCCAAGATTGGCTAGCGGACAATGAGCAGTTCTTC,CASSQDWLADNEQFF
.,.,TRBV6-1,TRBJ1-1,TGTGCCAGCACCAACCACAAGACAGTGAACACTGAAGCTTTCTTT,CASTNHKTVNTEAFF
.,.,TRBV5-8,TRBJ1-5,TGTGCCAGCAGCTTGAGACGTGGGCAAAGCAATCAGCCCCAGCATTTT,CASSLRRGQSNQPQHF
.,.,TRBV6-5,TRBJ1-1,TGTGCCAGCAGTTACCGCAGGGTTATGAACACTGAAGCTTTCTTT,CASSYRRVMNTEAFF
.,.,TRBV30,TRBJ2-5,TGTGCCTGGAGTGTATTCTACCAGACAGCTCAAGAGACCCAGTACTTC,CAWSVFYQTAQETQYF
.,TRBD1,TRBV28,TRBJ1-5,TGTGCCAGCAGTGTCACAGGGGGCTCTCGGCCCCAGCATTTT,CASSVTGGSRPQHF
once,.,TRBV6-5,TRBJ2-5,TGTGCCAGCAGTACAGGGGGGGGACGCGAGACCCAGTACTTC,CASSTGGGRETQYF
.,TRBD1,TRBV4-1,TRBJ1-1,TGCGCCAGCAGCCCTAGACAGGGTGACACTGAAGCTTTCTTT,CASSPRQGDTEAFF
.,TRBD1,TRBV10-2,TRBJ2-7,TGCGCCAGCAGATCCGGGACAGGAGGCTCCTACGAGCAGTACTTC,CASRSGTGGSYEQYF
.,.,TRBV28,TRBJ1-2,TGTGCCAGCAGTTCGGGGGGAGCTAACTATGGCTACACCTTC,CASSSGGANYGYTF
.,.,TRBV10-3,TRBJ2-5,TGTGCCATCAGTGAGTACAGGGTGGAGGAGACCCAGTACTTC,CAISEYRVEETQYF
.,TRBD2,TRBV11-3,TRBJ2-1,TGTGCCAGCAGCTTGGGGGTAGCGGGGAGCTCCTACAATGAGCAGTTCTTC,CASSLGVAGSSYNEQFF
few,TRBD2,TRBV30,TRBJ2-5,TGTGCCTGGAGTGTGTCACTAGCGGGAAGAGGTCAAGAGACCCAGTACTTC,CAWSVSLAGRGQETQYF
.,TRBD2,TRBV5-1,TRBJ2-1,TGCGCCAGCAGCTTGAGTACTAGCGGAAGCTCCTACAATGAGCAGTTCTTC,CASSLSTSGSSYNEQFF
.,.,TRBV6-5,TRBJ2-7,TGTGCCAGCAGATATAAGACCCCGAGTGGGGAGCAGTACTTC,CASRYKTPSGEQYF
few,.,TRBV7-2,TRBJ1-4,TGTGCCAGCAGCTTAGGTGGCGCGTCGGGAGAAAAACTGTTTTTT,CASSLGGASGEKLFF
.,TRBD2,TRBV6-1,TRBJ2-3,TGTGCCAGCCGGACACTAGCGGGCGTAACAGATACGCAGTATTTT,CASRTLAGVTDTQYF
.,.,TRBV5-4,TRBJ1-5,TGTGCCAGCAGCTTCGGGCGGGGAAGCAATCAGCCCCAGCATTTT,CASSFGRGSNQPQHF
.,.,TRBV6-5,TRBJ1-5,TGTGCCAGCAGTTATTCGGGTCGCAATCAGCCCCAGCATTTT,CASSYSGRNQPQHF
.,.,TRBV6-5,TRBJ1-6,TGTGCCAGCAGTCGTACAGGGATTAATTCACCCCTCCACTTT,CASSRTGINSPLHF
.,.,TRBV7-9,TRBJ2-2,TGTGCCAGCACCCTAATGGTGGACACCGGGGAGCTGTTTTTT,CASTLMVDTGELFF
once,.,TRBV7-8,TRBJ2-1,TGTGCCAGCAGTCTACAGGGTTACAATGAGCAGTTCTTC,CASSLQGYNEQFF
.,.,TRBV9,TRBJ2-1,TGTGCCAGCAGCGGGGGGAGAGGCAGCTCCTACAATGAGCAGTTCTTC,CASSGGRGSSYNEQFF
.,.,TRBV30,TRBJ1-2,TGTGCCTGGAGTGCGGGGTTCGGCTACACCTTC,CAWSAGFGYTF
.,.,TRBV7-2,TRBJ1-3,TGTGCCAGCAGCTCAAGTGGGGGACTCGCGCTCGACACCATATATTTT,CASSSSGGLALDTIYF
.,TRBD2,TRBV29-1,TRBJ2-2,TGCAGCGCTGAGGGGACTAGCGGTGCCCCCGGGGAGCTGTTTTTT,CSAEGTSGAPGELFF
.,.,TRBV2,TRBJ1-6,TGTGCCAGCAGGAGGGGTGTCAGGGATTCACCCCTCCACTTT,CASRRGVRDSPLHF
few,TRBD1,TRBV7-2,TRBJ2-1,TGTGCCAGCAGCTTAGCGGGGACAGGGAATGTGCAGTTCTTC,CASSLAGTGNVQFF
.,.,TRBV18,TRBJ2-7,TGTGCCAGCTCACCACCGCTAGGGTCTCGTTCCGACGAGCAGTACTTC,CASSPPLGSRSDEQYF
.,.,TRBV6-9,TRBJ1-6,TGTGCCAGCAACCCCCACCCGCGGGGTGTTAATTCACCCCTCCACTTT,CASNPHPRGVNSPLHF
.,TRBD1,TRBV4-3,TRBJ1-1,TGCGCCAGCAGCCAAGGACAGGGTACTGAAGCTTTCTTT,CASSQGQGTEAFF
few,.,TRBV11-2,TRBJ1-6,TGTGCCAGCAGCTCCTCTAATTCACCCCTCCACTTT,CASSSSNSPLHF